This T cell receptor (beta chain) was recovered during a study of cytomegalovirus exposure and HLA in healthy donors. About the research overall: Among the 350 to 500 donors who were genotyped, about 80% fell in the genetic ancestry cluster that is associated with self-reported Caucasian donors.

As regards this clone: The antigen is unknown.

Overall study results and limits: Cytomegalovirus status was reportedly diagnosed by the classifier with high sensitivity and specificity.

PCR was performed using 60 Vbeta and 13 Jbeta primers. Authors' data handling: Later, tens of millions of unique TCR beta chains were counted in an analysis, and some 9.9 million of them were shared. Produced via immunoSEQ multiplex PCR; TCRdb's table is partial and in-frame only. That table gives V, J and clone size, and the DNA gave D and trimming. The table lists around 40,000 clones. There are 15 residues in the CDR3. Trimming cost V 6 bases and J 5 bases; bases outside gene matches: 6. Germline V gene data show CDR1 as MNHNY and CDR2 as SVGAGI (reference sequence). This TCR derives from a middle-aged man in good health and CMV-seropositive. This chain joins TRBV6-6 and TRBJ1-4; TRBD1 aligns across 10 bases. Sequenced material: PBMCs. The CDR3 bases are TGTGCCAGCAGATCGACAGGGGGCGGGAATGAAAAACTGTTTTTT. It translates to CASRSTGGGNEKLFF.